These T cell receptor beta chains were read from a single sample in a study of CD8 T cells in Susac syndrome. Via MiXCR, TCRdb re-called the immunoSEQ multiplex PCR reads, giving one row per CDR3 protein. The sample lists about 200,000 distinct CDR3 sequences; 92% were seen once. The source material was CD8+ T cells from PBMCs. These receptors were obtained from a human donor with multiple sclerosis. The conserved cysteine and the conserved F or W are not part of the CDR3 here.

CDR3	V	J
ASLEDSGNTIY	TRBV19	TRBJ1-3
ASSFLAGSVDTQY	TRBV12-3/TRBV12-4	TRBJ2-3
ASSFDLLAGGEQF	TRBV6-2/TRBV6-3	TRBJ2-1
ASSVASGPGGSGYT	TRBV9	TRBJ1-2
AISEFADRARNEQF	TRBV10-3	TRBJ2-1
ATSDKDSLNTGELF	TRBV24-1	TRBJ2-2
ASSYSTGSGNTIY	TRBV6-5	TRBJ1-3
ASRDSTGTVSGWYYEQY	TRBV5-6	TRBJ2-7
ASSPSGRPDPYEQY	TRBV27	TRBJ2-7
ATSREERDGYT	TRBV15	TRBJ1-2
ASSESAGAYNEQF	TRBV25-1	TRBJ2-1
ASSLGRAEQY	TRBV5-6	TRBJ2-7
AWSLSTLSEQY	TRBV30	TRBJ2-7
ASGSDRVNEQF	TRBV12-3/TRBV12-4	TRBJ2-1
AWSSSYNEQF	TRBV30	TRBJ2-1
ASSNRATGLNTGELF	TRBV12-3/TRBV12-4	TRBJ2-2
ASSEGVEAGGLDTQY	TRBV2	TRBJ2-3
AWEQETQY	TRBV30	TRBJ2-5
ASSPTGRDNEKLF	TRBV5-6	TRBJ1-4
ASSPEGLAANEQF	TRBV28	TRBJ2-1
ASSSSSSGEQF	TRBV7-9	TRBJ2-1
SGPPGQPNTEAF	TRBV29-1	TRBJ1-1
ATGGSNQPQH	TRBV15	TRBJ1-5
ASSYTGTQRSLPPIRPLH	TRBV7-3	TRBJ1-6
ASSMTGGRETQY	TRBV19	TRBJ2-5
SARSGEETQY	TRBV20-1	TRBJ2-5
ASTWGPQETQY	TRBV25-1	TRBJ2-5
ASSQRLAVTYEQY	TRBV4-3	TRBJ2-7
SAWFLSNEQF	TRBV20-1	TRBJ2-1
ASSQDAGQPQH	TRBV4-3	TRBJ1-5
ASSLSSGGYYEQY	TRBV27	TRBJ2-7